One and the same sample provided the 30 T cell receptor beta chains below, sequenced in a study of beta chain features in type 1 diabetes. General study points: Across all four CD4+ subsets, people with type 1 diabetes showed modestly shorter TCRB CDR3s.

Which antigens these TCRs recognize remains unknown. All of the isolated RNA was reverse transcribed, so expressed TCRB transcripts were sequenced. TCRdb's copy holds only in-frame clones and misses some; the assay was immunoSEQ multiplex PCR. Of hundreds of thousands of clones in the sample, roughly 13% were seen once. Sequenced material: naive CD4+ T cells from blood. The receptors stem from a man aged 18 to 29 with type 1 diabetes.

This clone was picked up a small number of times. The chain couples TRBV9 to TRBJ2-1; D is unresolved. V was cut by 0 bases and J by 5 bases, with 6 bases left in between. This CDR3 comprises 13 residues. Germline V gives CDR1 SGDLS, CDR2 YYNGEE. The CDR3 loop reads CASSVGPDNEQFF. The CDR3 DNA reads TGTGCCAGCAGCGTAGGGCCAGACAATGAGCAGTTCTTC.

There are a few counts of this clone. Written as DNA, the CDR3 is TGCGCCAGCAGCTGGGACCTTGATCAGCCCCAGCATTTT. This encodes CASSWDLDQPQHF. The gene calls are TRBV5-1 and TRBJ1-5, with D possibly matching TRBD1 (5 bases). The V gene's germline CDR1 is SGHRS and CDR2 YFSETQ. The CDR3 has 13 residues. Trimming removed 3 bases at V and 5 bases at J, with 9 bases between. Full variable domain (rest looked up from reference TRBV5-1 and TRBJ1-5): KAGVTQTPRYLIKTRGQQVTLSCSPISGHRSVSWYQQTPGQGLQFLFEYFSETQRNKGNFPGRFSGRQFSNSRSEMNVSTLELGDSALYLCASSWDLDQPQHFGDGTRLSIL.

The sample holds a few counts of this clone. This chain joins TRBV2 and TRBJ2-7, with D perhaps matching TRBD2 (6 bases). The V end was cut by 5 bases, the J end by 9 bases, with 20 bases between. In germline, CDR1 is SNHLY, CDR2 FYNNEI. The CDR3 is made up of 14 amino acids. The DNA of the CDR3 is TGTGCCAGCAGTACGGACACGATAGCGGCGGGGCAGTACTTC. This encodes CASSTDTIAAGQYF.

In this sample, this clone turned up a few times. The gene calls are TRBV5-4 and TRBJ2-3; 7 bases are shared with TRBD2. Germline lookup yields CDR1 SGHNT and CDR2 YYREEE (reference sequence). V shed 0 bases, J shed 2 bases, and the junction held 6 bases outside the gene matches. The CDR3 runs 16 residues. This CDR3 reads CASSLVGLGDTDTQYF. The CDR3 coding sequence is TGTGCCAGCAGCTTGGTTGGACTAGGGGACACAGATACGCAGTATTTT.

This clone was found a few times. The CDR3 region has the DNA TGTGCCAGCAGCTTTAGCGGGCTTGGCACCGGGGAGCTGTTTTTT. This translates into CASSFSGLGTGELFF. J is TRBJ2-2 and V is TRBV7-9; 7 nucleotides align to TRBD2. The junction had 5 bases not matched to a gene; V was cut back by 3 bases and J by 4 bases. From germline, CDR1 is SEHNR and CDR2 FQNEAQ (reference sequence). This CDR3 has 15 residues.

The chain has TRBV6-1 and TRBJ2-5; 12 nucleotides align to TRBD2. CDR3 length: 14 residues. Losses at the gene ends were 7 bases for V and 7 bases for J; bases not matched to a gene: 7. Germline CDR1 is MNHNS and CDR2 is SASEGT. This CDR3 is CASTKTSGGGTQYF. The DNA of the CDR3 is TGTGCCAGCACCAAGACTAGCGGGGGAGGGACCCAGTACTTC.

The table lists this clone with a few counts. The chain employs TRBV11-2 and TRBJ1-1; a weak D match, TRBD1 (5 bases). The CDR3 sequence is 17 residues long. Germline CDR1 SGHAT, CDR2 FQNNGV. V was cut by 3 bases and J by 1 base, with 18 bases left in between. Here the CDR3 reads CASSFQGFLKGNTEAFF. CDR3 bases: TGTGCCAGCAGCTTCCAGGGCTTCCTTAAGGGGAACACTGAAGCTTTCTTT.

The chain joins TRBV6-1 to TRBJ1-6, with 7 nucleotides matching TRBD1. CDR1 and CDR2 (germline): MNHNS, SASEGT. CDR3 length: 13 residues. V dropped 5 bases and J dropped 10; count of bases not matched to a gene: 5. The CDR3 region is CASSNTGESPLHF. The CDR3 coding sequence is TGTGCCAGCAGTAACACAGGGGAGTCACCCCTCCACTTT.

The V call is TRBV5-1, the J call TRBJ2-7; 10 nucleotides agree with TRBD2. V gave up 4 bases and J gave up 5 bases; unmatched junction bases: 15. The CDR3 covers 17 residues. Germline V gene lookup returns CDR1 SGHRS and CDR2 YFSETQ. CDR3: CASSPGAGLAGVHEQYF. CDR3 coding DNA: TGCGCCAGCAGCCCAGGGGCGGGGCTAGCGGGGGTCCACGAGCAGTACTTC.

The rearrangement joins TRBV2 to TRBJ1-1; no firm D call. The V gene lost 4 bases and the J gene lost 6 bases, with 3 bases spanning the gap. This CDR3 has 10 amino acids. The germline gives CDR1 SNHLY, CDR2 FYNNEI. CDR3 loop: CASSGAEAFF. The CDR3 region has the DNA TGTGCCAGCAGTGGGGCTGAAGCTTTCTTT.

This chain connects TRBV14 to TRBJ1-1; the D gene is possibly TRBD1 (6 bases). There are 14 residues in the CDR3. Germline CDR1 and CDR2: SGHDN and FVKESK. V dropped 4 bases and J dropped 4 bases, with 13 bases sitting between them. The CDR3, as DNA: TGTGCCAGCAGCCCACAGGGAGATGGCACTGAAGCTTTCTTT. This translates into CASSPQGDGTEAFF. The full variable domain, its missing parts supplied by reference TRBV14 and TRBJ1-1, is EAGVTQFPSHSVIEKGQTVTLRCDPISGHDNLYWYRRVMGKEIKFLLHFVKESKQDESGMPNNRFLAERTGGTYSTLKVQPAELEDSGVYFCASSPQGDGTEAFFGQGTRLTVV.

Notes on this clone: Other DNA sequences of this sample code for an identical CDR3. This sequence joins TRBV7-9 and TRBJ1-1, with D uncertain. V was shortened by 0 bases and J by 2 bases, with 7 bases between the two germline ends. Germline CDR1 and CDR2: SEHNR and FQNEAQ (reference sequence). The CDR3 covers 14 residues. DNA of the CDR3: TGTGCCAGCAGCTTAGCGGGCCCCAACACTGAAGCTTTCTTT. The encoded protein is CASSLAGPNTEAFF.

As to this clone: The same CDR3 arises from other DNA sequences in this sample as well. In DNA, the CDR3 is TGTGCCAGCAGCTTGAACTACGAGCAGTACTTC. This sequence encodes CASSLNYEQYF. The gene calls are TRBV5-6 and TRBJ2-7; D is undetermined. CDR1 and CDR2 (germline): SGHDT, YYEEEE. The CDR3 runs to 11 residues. With 1 base removed from V and 3 bases from J, the gap between germline ends came to 2 bases.

CDR3 sequence: CASSLGSHRADGYTF. The CDR3 nucleotides are TGCGCCAGCAGCCTGGGGTCGCACAGGGCTGATGGCTACACCTTC. The V and J genes are TRBV5-1 and TRBJ1-2, with D maybe TRBD1 (6 bases). CDR3 size: 15 residues. Trimming took 4 bases from V and 6 from J, leaving 19 bases between them. CDR1 is SGHRS, CDR2 YFSETQ, per germline.

The rearrangement uses TRBV6-5 and TRBJ2-7, with TRBD2 as a possible D gene (6 bases). V was pared by 2 bases and J by 6 bases, with 8 bases between. CDR3 size: 12 residues. CDR1 is MNHEY, CDR2 SVGAGI, per germline. DNA for the CDR3: TGTGCCAGCAGTTACGCGGGGTTCGAGCAGTACTTC. Translation gives CASSYAGFEQYF.

This chain connects TRBV7-9 to TRBJ1-1; 11 positions match TRBD1. The CDR3 runs to 16 residues. Germline CDR1 and CDR2: SEHNR and FQNEAQ (reference sequence). J gave up 4 bases and V 1 base, and 5 bases lay outside the gene matches. CDR3 nucleotides: TGTGCCAGCAGCTTAGACGATGGACAGGGGGCCACTGAAGCTTTCTTT. The encoded protein is CASSLDDGQGATEAFF.

The chain uses TRBV18 and TRBJ1-5; D perhaps matches TRBD1 (5 bases). CDR3 size: 15 residues. Germline lookup yields CDR1 KGHSH and CDR2 LQKENI. V gave up 2 bases and J gave up 1 base, with 9 bases separating them. The CDR3 protein is CASSPGTGSNQPQHF. The CDR3 DNA follows: TGTGCCAGCTCACCAGGGACTGGCAGCAATCAGCCCCAGCATTTT.

This clone has a handful of counts. V gene TRBV4-1 combines with J gene TRBJ2-5; D is possibly TRBD2 (7 bases). The CDR3 sequence is 14 residues long. CDR1 and CDR2 (germline): MGHRA, YSYEKL. V was cut by 3 bases and J by 7 bases, with 15 bases left in between. The CDR3 spells CASSQGGLIVTQYF. The CDR3 DNA follows: TGCGCCAGCAGCCAGGGGGGGCTCATCGTGACCCAGTACTTC.

The chain employs TRBV19 and TRBJ2-1, with D possibly being TRBD1 (6 bases). Trimming removed 7 bases from V and 4 bases from J, with 17 bases in between. From germline, CDR1 is LNHDA and CDR2 SQIVND (reference sequence). CDR3 length: 15 residues. The CDR3 DNA sequence: TGTGCCAGTACGTTACGAGGACAGCCATACAATGAGCAGTTCTTC. It is translated as CASTLRGQPYNEQFF.

This clone has just a few counts. V usage is TRBV7-3 and J usage is TRBJ2-1; tentative D call: TRBD2 (5 bases). CDR1 is SGHTA and CDR2 is FQGTGA in the germline V gene. Trimming shortened V by 5 bases and J by 10 bases, and 9 bases separated the two germline ends. The CDR3 contains 11 residues. DNA for the CDR3: TGTGCCAGCAGCAGCGGCTACGAGCAGTTCTTC. It specifies CASSSGYEQFF.

This clone was seen only a few times. The rearrangement joins TRBV4-2 to TRBJ2-1; D gene unclear. The germline V gene has CDR1 LGHNA and CDR2 YNFKEQ. With 1 base removed from V and 3 bases from J, the gap between germline ends came to 10 bases. The CDR3 runs 15 residues. Here the CDR3 reads CASSQGAYVYNEQFF. The CDR3 DNA is TGTGCCAGCAGCCAAGGTGCCTACGTCTACAATGAGCAGTTCTTC.

The J gene is TRBJ2-5, the V gene TRBV2; weak D call: TRBD1 (6 bases). Germline CDR1 reads SNHLY; CDR2 reads FYNNEI. V lost 6 bases and J lost 4, with 15 bases in between. The CDR3 has 14 residues. The CDR3 loop reads CASRSRQVRETQYF. CDR3 nucleotide sequence: TGTGCCAGCAGATCTAGACAGGTCAGAGAGACCCAGTACTTC. The full variable domain, rest sourced from reference TRBV2 and TRBJ2-5, is EPEVTQTPSHQVTQMGQEVILRCVPISNHLYFYWYRQILGQKVEFLVSFYNNEISEKSEIFDDQFSVERPDGSNFTLKIRSTKLEDSAMYFCASRSRQVRETQYFGPGTRLLVL.

The genes are TRBV4-3 and TRBJ1-5, with 10 bases lining up with TRBD1. Germline V gives CDR1 LGHNA, CDR2 YSLEER. Trimming took 4 bases from V and 1 from J; bases not matched to a gene: 1. This CDR3 region has 15 residues. CDR3 amino acids: CASSRTGGSNQPQHF. The CDR3 DNA is TGCGCCAGCAGCCGGACAGGGGGGAGCAATCAGCCCCAGCATTTT.

This clone was observed a few times. The chain couples TRBV29-1 to TRBJ1-1, with a weak D call TRBD1 (5 bases). With 4 bases removed from V and 5 bases from J, the gap between germline ends came to 11 bases. The CDR3 has 12 residues. CDR1 and CDR2 from the germline V gene are SQVTM and ANQGSEA. The CDR3 is CSVAAGRTEAFF. DNA for the CDR3: TGCAGCGTTGCCGCAGGGCGGACTGAAGCTTTCTTT.

A few counts support this clone. This chain connects TRBV5-6 to TRBJ1-5, with D possibly being TRBD1 (5 bases). This CDR3 is 17 amino acids long. Trimming removed 0 bases from V and 7 bases from J, with 20 bases in between. Germline CDR1 SGHDT, CDR2 YYEEEE. CDR3 amino acids: CASSLEGTPGSGQPQHF. The DNA for the CDR3 is TGTGCCAGCAGCTTGGAAGGGACCCCAGGTTCAGGCCAGCCCCAGCATTTT.

The chain employs TRBV5-1 and TRBJ2-5; D is uncertain. The germline gives CDR1 SGHRS, CDR2 YFSETQ. There are 15 residues in the CDR3. Trimming pared 4 bases from V and 1 base from J, leaving 14 bases between. CDR3 residues: CASSLSPIGQETQYF. Written as DNA, the CDR3 is TGCGCCAGCAGCCTCTCACCCATTGGCCAAGAGACCCAGTACTTC.

The gene calls are TRBV6-5 and TRBJ1-1; D is uncertain. This CDR3 has 11 residues. Trimming shortened V by 6 bases and J by 6 bases, and 8 bases separated the two germline ends. Germline-derived CDR1 and CDR2 are MNHEY and SVGAGI. The CDR3 DNA is TGTGCCAGCAGGCCGGAGGCTGAAGCTTTCTTT. It translates to CASRPEAEAFF.

As concerns this clone: Other DNA sequences of this sample code for an identical CDR3. The chain carries TRBV2 and TRBJ2-5; TRBD1 or TRBD2 may be the D gene (5 bases each). The V end was cut by 8 bases, the J end by 4 bases, with 11 bases between. In germline, CDR1 is SNHLY, CDR2 FYNNEI. The CDR3 runs to 12 residues. The CDR3 region is CASRGGAETQYF. CDR3 DNA: TGTGCCAGCCGGGGTGGGGCAGAGACCCAGTACTTC.

The chain has TRBV2 and TRBJ1-5; D unclear. V shed 0 bases and J shed 12 bases, with 9 bases lying between them. Germline values: CDR1 SNHLY, CDR2 FYNNEI. CDR3 length equals 12 residues. CDR3 sequence reads: CASSEAEGHQHF. In DNA form, the CDR3 reads TGTGCCAGCAGTGAAGCGGAGGGTCACCAGCATTTT. Combining the CDR3 with reference TRBV2 and TRBJ1-5 gives the whole variable domain EPEVTQTPSHQVTQMGQEVILRCVPISNHLYFYWYRQILGQKVEFLVSFYNNEISEKSEIFDDQFSVERPDGSNFTLKIRSTKLEDSAMYFCASSEAEGHQHFGDGTRLSIL.

This clone has just a few counts. This sequence joins TRBV30 and TRBJ2-1; no clear D. The CDR3 is made up of 12 amino acids. Germline V gene data show CDR1 as GTSNPN and CDR2 as SVGIG (reference sequence). V dropped 5 bases and J dropped 9 bases, with 14 bases sitting between them. This CDR3 reads CAWEPHTGEQFF. CDR3 bases: TGTGCCTGGGAGCCCCACACCGGTGAGCAGTTCTTC.